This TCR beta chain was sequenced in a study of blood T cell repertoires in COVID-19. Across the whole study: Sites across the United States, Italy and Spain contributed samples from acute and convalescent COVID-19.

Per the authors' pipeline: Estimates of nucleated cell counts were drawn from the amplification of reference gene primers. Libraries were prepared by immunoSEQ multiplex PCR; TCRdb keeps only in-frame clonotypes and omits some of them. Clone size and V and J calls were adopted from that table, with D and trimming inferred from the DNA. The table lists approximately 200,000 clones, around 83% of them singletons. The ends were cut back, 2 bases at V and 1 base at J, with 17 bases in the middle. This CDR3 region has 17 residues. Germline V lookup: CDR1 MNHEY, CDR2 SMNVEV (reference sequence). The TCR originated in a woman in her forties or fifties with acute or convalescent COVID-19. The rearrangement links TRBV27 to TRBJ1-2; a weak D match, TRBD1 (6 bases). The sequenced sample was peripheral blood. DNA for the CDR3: TGTGCCAGCAGTTTAGTCTTTAAAAAGGGGGTTAACTATGGCTACACCTTC. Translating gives CASSLVFKKGVNYGYTF.